Below, 30 T cell receptor beta chains from the same sample are listed, as sequenced in a study of shared clonotypes between healthy human individuals. This table comes from immunoSEQ multiplex PCR, and its TCRdb copy is limited to in-frame clones, with some not included. The sample contains about 2.3 million clones, about nine tenths of which appear only once. Sequences were obtained from naive CD4+ T cells from PBMCs. As for subset: CD45RA+ positively selected. Source of these receptors: a man aged 18 to 29 in good health. Some clones in this sample may be carry-over from other donors' samples.

The genes are TRBV4-2 and TRBJ1-5; the match to TRBD1 covers 8 bases. The CDR3 consists of 18 residues. Trimming cost V 3 bases and J 4 bases; bases outside gene matches: 14. Per germline, CDR1 LGHNA and CDR2 YNFKEQ. Written as DNA, the CDR3 is TGTGCCAGCAGCCACACGGCGCGAGCAGGACAGGGAAATCAGCCCCAGCATTTT. Residues: CASSHTARAGQGNQPQHF.

For this clone: The same CDR3 can be traced to other DNA sequences in this sample. The V and J genes are TRBV6-1 and TRBJ1-2; D remains ambiguous. The V end lost 2 bases, the J end lost 3 bases, and 7 bases lay between the germline ends. The length of the CDR3 is 13 residues. CDR1 and CDR2 from the germline V gene are MNHNS and SASEGT. CDR3 residues: CASSESLDYGYTF. The CDR3 DNA reads as TGTGCCAGCAGTGAATCTTTGGACTATGGCTACACCTTC.

The gene calls are TRBV7-9 and TRBJ1-2; possible D gene TRBD1, 5 bases. CDR1 is SEHNR and CDR2 is FQNEAQ in the germline V gene (reference sequence). Trimming shortened V by 2 bases and J by 8 bases, and 12 bases separated the two germline ends. The CDR3 is made up of 13 amino acids. CDR3 loop: CASSLTAGRGYTF. CDR3 DNA sequence: TGTGCCAGCAGCTTAACGGCAGGGCGAGGCTACACCTTC.

This sequence joins TRBV10-3 and TRBJ2-5, with TRBD2 identical over 10 bases. Germline V CDR1 and CDR2: ENHRY, SYGVKD. Trimming at V came to 2 bases and at J to 5 bases, leaving 2 bases not matched to a gene. The CDR3 runs 14 residues. CDR3 nucleotide sequence: TGTGCCATCAGTGAGCAGCGGGGGGGGGAGACCCAGTACTTC. As protein: CAISEQRGGETQYF.

The rearrangement links TRBV9 to TRBJ2-7; TRBD2 aligns across 8 bases. The germline V gene has CDR1 SGDLS and CDR2 YYNGEE. The length of the CDR3 is 16 residues. V shed 0 bases, J shed 3 bases, and the junction held 8 bases outside the gene matches. The CDR3 here is CASSVEGSGSIYEQYF. Here the CDR3 DNA reads TGTGCCAGCAGCGTAGAAGGGAGCGGGAGCATCTACGAGCAGTACTTC.

CDR3 nucleotide sequence: TGTGCCTGGGGTCGGACTAGCCTAAGGAATGAGCAGTTCTTC. Its protein is CAWGRTSLRNEQFF. The V gene is TRBV30, the J gene TRBJ2-1; 8 nucleotides agree with TRBD2. CDR1 and CDR2 from the germline V gene are GTSNPN and SVGIG (reference sequence). The J segment lost 7 bases and the V segment lost 5 bases, leaving 10 bases of the junction unmatched. This CDR3 contains 14 residues.

V is TRBV5-6 and J is TRBJ2-1; maybe TRBD1 (5 bases). The CDR3 sequence is 15 residues long. V was pared by 1 base and J by 6 bases, with 14 bases between. CDR1 and CDR2 from the germline V gene are SGHDT and YYEEEE. The CDR3 nucleotides read TGTGCCAGCAGCTTGCTAGGTCAGGGCGGCAATGAGCAGTTCTTC. Its translation is CASSLLGQGGNEQFF.

The sample holds one count of this clone. Within the sample, other DNA sequences also encode this same CDR3. This chain uses TRBV7-2 with TRBJ1-2, with TRBD1 matching 8 bases. Germline assignment: CDR1 SGHTA and CDR2 FQGNSA. The length of the CDR3 is 16 residues. After removal of 3 bases from V and 2 bases from J, the junction contained 8 bases not matched to a gene. The CDR3 loop reads CASSLVPGQGNYGYTF. CDR3 coding DNA: TGTGCCAGCAGCTTGGTGCCCGGACAGGGAAACTATGGCTACACCTTC.

The rearrangement links TRBV19 to TRBJ2-7; 8 nucleotides match TRBD2. With 3 bases clipped from V and 3 bases from J, the junction kept 4 bases outside the gene matches. Germline loops: CDR1 LNHDA, CDR2 SQIVND (reference sequence). The CDR3 is made up of 14 amino acids. CDR3 in amino acids: CASSMPGLDYEQYF. The CDR3 region has the DNA TGTGCCAGTAGTATGCCGGGACTAGACTACGAGCAGTACTTC.

The CDR3 sequence is CASSLVRPLGYEQYF. The CDR3, as DNA: TGTGCCAGCAGTTTAGTCAGGCCCCTAGGCTACGAGCAGTACTTC. The chain uses TRBV27 and TRBJ2-7; D remains ambiguous. This CDR3 has 15 amino acids. From germline, CDR1 is MNHEY and CDR2 SMNVEV (reference sequence). V was clipped by 2 bases and J by 3 bases, with 14 bases between them.

In this sample, this clone turned up once. This sequence joins TRBV9 and TRBJ1-1; 8 bases agree with TRBD1. V lost 4 bases and J lost 1; bases outside the gene matches: 9. This CDR3 spans 16 amino acids. CDR1 and CDR2 (germline): SGDLS, YYNGEE. CDR3 nucleotide sequence: TGTGCCAGCAGCCCTCATCCGACAGGGGAGAACACTGAAGCTTTCTTT. It specifies CASSPHPTGENTEAFF.

The rearrangement uses TRBV5-4 and TRBJ1-3; D not certain. Trimming shortened V by 0 bases and J by 4 bases, and 14 bases separated the two germline ends. CDR3 length: 16 residues. Germline V CDR1 and CDR2: SGHNT, YYREEE (reference sequence). The CDR3 coding sequence is TGTGCCAGCAGCTTGGGGGCCAAATCGCCCGGAAACACCATATATTTT. It yields the protein CASSLGAKSPGNTIYF. The whole variable domain, filled in from reference TRBV5-4 and TRBJ1-3, reads ETGVTQSPTHLIKTRGQQVTLRCSSQSGHNTVSWYQQALGQGPQFIFQYYREEENGRGNFPPRFSGLQFPNYSSELNVNALELDDSALYLCASSLGAKSPGNTIYFGEGSWLTVV.

The table lists this clone with a count of one. The rearrangement links TRBV5-4 to TRBJ1-2; 7 bases are shared with TRBD1. CDR1 and CDR2 (germline): SGHNT, YYREEE (reference sequence). The CDR3 is made up of 13 amino acids. V dropped 4 bases and J dropped 4; count of bases not matched to a gene: 4. The CDR3 region is CASSQGGTYGYTF. The CDR3 nucleotides are TGTGCCAGCAGCCAGGGGGGTACCTATGGCTACACCTTC.

Here the CDR3 reads CASSTWTGQDTDTQYF. The CDR3 DNA reads TGTGCCAGCAGTACCTGGACAGGGCAGGACACAGATACGCAGTATTTT. The gene calls are TRBV28 and TRBJ2-3, with 8 positions matching TRBD1. The junction had 9 bases not matched to a gene; V was cut back by 5 bases and J by 2 bases. The CDR3 has 16 residues. Germline CDR1 MDHEN, CDR2 SYDVKM.

The CDR3 nucleotides are TGTGCCAGCAGCTCAAATAGCGGACCGGGAAAACTGTTTTTT. It encodes CASSSNSGPGKLFF. The chain couples TRBV7-2 to TRBJ1-4; D remains ambiguous. This CDR3 has 14 amino acids. CDR1 and CDR2 (germline): SGHTA, FQGNSA. Between the trimmed V and J ends, which lost 4 bases and 10 bases, there was a span of 16 bases. The variable domain in full, completed from reference TRBV7-2 and TRBJ1-4, reads GAGVSQSPSNKVTEKGKDVELRCDPISGHTALYWYRQSLGQGLEFLIYFQGNSAPDKSGLPSDRFSAERTGGSVSTLTIQRTQQEDSAVYLCASSSNSGPGKLFFGSGTQLSVL.

With regard to this clone: This same CDR3 is encoded by further DNA sequences in the sample. V gene TRBV6-5 combines with J gene TRBJ1-5; TRBD1 aligns across 9 bases. The ends lost 6 bases at V and 2 bases at J; junction bases unmatched: 2. Germline CDR1 and CDR2: MNHEY and SVGAGI. This CDR3 contains 14 residues. CDR3 DNA sequence: TGTGCCAGCAGGGGACAGGGCGGCAATCAGCCCCAGCATTTT. Translation gives CASRGQGGNQPQHF.

Regarding this clone: Distinct nucleotide sequences in the sample also encode this CDR3. This chain links TRBV7-2 with TRBJ1-5; 7 nucleotides agree with TRBD1. Germline assignment: CDR1 SGHTA and CDR2 FQGNSA. CDR3 length: 13 residues. The trim removed 4 bases at V and 5 bases at J, leaving 2 bases unmatched. DNA of the CDR3: TGTGCCAGCAGCTACAGGGGTGATCAGCCCCAGCATTTT. It yields the protein CASSYRGDQPQHF.

The CDR3 DNA follows: TGTGCCAGCAGCAGACGGGGCGGCGAGCAGTACTTC. The encoded protein is CASSRRGGEQYF. This chain joins TRBV6-1 and TRBJ2-7; either TRBD1 or TRBD2 may supply D (5 bases each). Trimming cost V 6 bases and J 6 bases, with 12 bases left between them. CDR1 MNHNS and CDR2 SASEGT come from the germline V gene. This CDR3 is 12 amino acids long.

This rearrangement joins TRBV30 to TRBJ2-5, with TRBD2 matching over 10 bases. With V trimmed by 0 bases and J by 4 bases, 5 bases remained unmatched. Germline CDR1 GTSNPN, CDR2 SVGIG (reference sequence). The CDR3 totals 15 residues. The CDR3 region has the DNA TGTGCCTGGAGTGTATATTTAGCGGGGGGAGAGACCCAGTACTTC. It encodes CAWSVYLAGGETQYF. The full variable domain, rest sourced from reference TRBV30 and TRBJ2-5, is SQTIHQWPATLVQPVGSPLSLECTVEGTSNPNLYWYRQAAGRGLQLLFYSVGIGQISSEVPQNLSASRPQDRQFILSSKKLLLSDSGFYLCAWSVYLAGGETQYFGPGTRLLVL.

Worth noting for this clone: Other nucleotide sequences from this sample produce the same CDR3. The chain links TRBV28 to TRBJ2-3, with 9 nucleotides matching TRBD1. CDR3 length: 15 amino acids. Germline CDR1 and CDR2: MDHEN and SYDVKM. The V gene end was trimmed by 4 bases and the J gene end by 3 bases; junction bases not matched to a gene: 5. As DNA, the CDR3 is TGTGCCAGCAGTTCTACGGGACAGGGAACAGATACGCAGTATTTT. Amino acids: CASSSTGQGTDTQYF.

The V gene is TRBV5-6, the J gene TRBJ1-2, with unresolved D. V was clipped by 2 bases and J by 7 bases, with 15 bases between them. Germline V CDR1 and CDR2: SGHDT, YYEEEE. This CDR3 contains 14 residues. The CDR3 DNA reads as TGTGCCAGCAGCTTTTGGAGGGAAGCTGGTGGCTACACCTTC. This codes for CASSFWREAGGYTF.

A word on this clone: Other DNA sequences in the same sample also yield this CDR3. This chain joins TRBV9 and TRBJ1-3, with D uncertain. Germline lookup yields CDR1 SGDLS and CDR2 YYNGEE. The CDR3 runs to 13 residues. V lost 0 bases and J lost 4, with 5 bases in between. CDR3 in DNA: TGTGCCAGCAGCGTAGCTTCCGGAAACACCATATATTTT. This translates into CASSVASGNTIYF.

The rearrangement links TRBV5-1 to TRBJ1-1; a weak D match, TRBD1 (5 bases). The CDR3 sequence is 13 residues long. Germline values: CDR1 SGHRS, CDR2 YFSETQ. V was trimmed by 6 bases and J by 5 bases, leaving 14 bases between them. CDR3 loop: CASTSRDMTEAFF. The CDR3 DNA is TGCGCCAGCACTAGCAGGGATATGACTGAAGCTTTCTTT.

The chain joins TRBV5-4 to TRBJ1-3; D uncertain. From germline, CDR1 is SGHNT and CDR2 YYREEE (reference sequence). V was trimmed by 1 base and J by 1 base, leaving 12 bases between them. The CDR3 length is 16 residues. The chain's CDR3 is CASSLTAGQSGNTIYF. CDR3 in DNA: TGTGCCAGCAGCTTGACTGCGGGTCAGTCTGGAAACACCATATATTTT.

This clone has more than one count but fewer than ten. The chain recombines TRBV29-1 with TRBJ1-1, with unresolved D. The ends were cut back, 7 bases at V and 11 bases at J, with 20 bases in the middle. Germline CDR1 is SQVTM and CDR2 is ANQGSEA. The CDR3 length is 12 residues. CDR3 amino acids: CSATSNAVLAFF. Here the CDR3 DNA reads TGCAGCGCCACAAGCAATGCCGTGTTGGCTTTCTTT.

The chain recombines TRBV18 with TRBJ1-5; D is perhaps TRBD1 (6 bases). Deletions cut 3 bases from V and 2 bases from J, with 11 bases between. Germline-derived CDR1 and CDR2 are KGHSH and LQKENI. This CDR3 contains 15 residues. This chain's CDR3 is CASSPQHRGNQPQHF. The CDR3 DNA reads TGTGCCAGCTCACCCCAACACAGGGGCAATCAGCCCCAGCATTTT.

A remark on this clone: Different DNA sequences within this sample yield the same CDR3. This chain joins TRBV5-1 and TRBJ2-7; D is uncertain. Trimming stripped 5 bases from V and 0 bases from J, with 9 bases between. The V gene's germline CDR1 is SGHRS and CDR2 YFSETQ. The CDR3 length is 13 residues. CDR3 in DNA: TGCGCCAGCAGGGGCAGAAGCTCCTACGAGCAGTACTTC. Translating it yields CASRGRSSYEQYF.

J is TRBJ2-1 and V is TRBV11-2, with D maybe TRBD1 (6 bases). The V end lost 6 bases, the J end lost 15 bases, and 24 bases lay between the germline ends. There are 14 residues in the CDR3. The germline V gene encodes CDR1 SGHAT and CDR2 FQNNGV. CDR3 region: CASRGQNMGALRFF. The CDR3 DNA reads as TGTGCCAGCAGGGGACAAAATATGGGGGCCTTGCGGTTCTTC.

This clone has a single count. The genes are TRBV9 and TRBJ2-7, with D perhaps matching TRBD2 (6 bases). CDR3 length equals 15 residues. CDR1 is SGDLS and CDR2 is YYNGEE in the germline V gene. Trimming stripped 0 bases from V and 6 bases from J, with 16 bases between. The CDR3: CASSVGGGVVSEQYF. In nucleotides, the CDR3 is TGTGCCAGCAGCGTAGGAGGAGGGGTGGTCTCCGAGCAGTACTTC.

The rearrangement links TRBV30 to TRBJ1-1, with no clear D. V was trimmed by 3 bases and J by 2 bases, leaving 10 bases between them. CDR1 and CDR2 from the germline V gene are GTSNPN and SVGIG (reference sequence). CDR3 length equals 13 residues. The CDR3 loop reads CAWRKDPNTEAFF. The CDR3 DNA reads as TGTGCCTGGAGAAAAGACCCAAACACTGAAGCTTTCTTT.